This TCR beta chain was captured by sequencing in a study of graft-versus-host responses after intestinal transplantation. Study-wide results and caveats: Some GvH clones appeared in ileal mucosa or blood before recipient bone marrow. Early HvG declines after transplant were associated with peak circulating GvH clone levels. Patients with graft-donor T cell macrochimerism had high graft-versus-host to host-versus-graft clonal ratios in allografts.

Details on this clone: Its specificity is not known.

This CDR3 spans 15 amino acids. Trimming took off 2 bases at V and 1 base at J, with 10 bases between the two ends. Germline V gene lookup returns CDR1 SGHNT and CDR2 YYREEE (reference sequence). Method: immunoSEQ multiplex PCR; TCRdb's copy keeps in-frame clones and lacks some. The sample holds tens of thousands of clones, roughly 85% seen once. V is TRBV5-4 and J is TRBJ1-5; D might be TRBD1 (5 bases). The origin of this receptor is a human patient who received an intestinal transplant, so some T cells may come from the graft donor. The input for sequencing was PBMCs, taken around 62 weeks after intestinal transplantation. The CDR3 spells CASSFGGTSNQPQHF. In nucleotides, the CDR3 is TGTGCCAGCAGCTTTGGGGGAACCAGCAATCAGCCCCAGCATTTT.